These 12 T cell receptor beta chains were sequenced from one sample in a study of OX40 agonist ivuxolimab in advanced cancers. Libraries were prepared by immunoSEQ multiplex PCR; TCRdb keeps only in-frame clonotypes and omits some of them. The table includes some 86,000 clones, more than 85% detected once. The specimen comprised CD4+ or CD8+ T cells sorted from blood, sampled in a trial of the OX40 agonist ivuxolimab. Receptors were obtained from an adult with an advanced solid tumor such as melanoma, head and neck, liver or kidney cancer.

This rearrangement joins TRBV19 to TRBJ2-7; D perhaps matches TRBD2 (6 bases). CDR3 length: 14 amino acids. In germline, CDR1 is LNHDA, CDR2 SQIVND (reference sequence). Trimming stripped 0 bases from V and 6 bases from J, with 12 bases between. The CDR3 DNA reads as TGTGCCAGTAGTATAGATCACACCGGGGGCGAGCAGTACTTC. Its protein product is CASSIDHTGGEQYF.

The rearrangement links TRBV5-1 to TRBJ2-1; 11 bases map to TRBD2. Germline assignment: CDR1 SGHRS and CDR2 YFSETQ. This CDR3 spans 15 amino acids. Trimming at V came to 3 bases and at J to 3 bases, leaving 2 bases not matched to a gene. CDR3 protein: CASSSGTSGYNEQFF. The CDR3 coding sequence is TGCGCCAGCAGCTCCGGGACTAGCGGCTACAATGAGCAGTTCTTC.

This clone came up once. The chain couples TRBV9 to TRBJ2-2; possibly TRBD2 for D (6 bases). Germline assignment: CDR1 SGDLS and CDR2 YYNGEE. The V and J ends lost 6 bases and 5 bases respectively, with 17 bases between them. The CDR3 runs 15 residues. DNA of the CDR3: TGTGCCAGCACCAACCTAGCGTTTGGAACCGGGGAGCTGTTTTTT. Its translation is CASTNLAFGTGELFF.

The V gene is TRBV10-2, the J gene TRBJ1-2, with D hard to call. The germline V gene has CDR1 WSHSY and CDR2 SAAADI. This CDR3 has 11 amino acids. The V and J ends lost 4 bases and 3 bases respectively, with 3 bases between them. The CDR3 DNA reads TGCGCCAGCAGTGGCGACTATGGCTACACCTTC. Translated, it gives CASSGDYGYTF.

The chain carries TRBV9 and TRBJ2-3; D is perhaps TRBD2 (6 bases). Germline CDR1 is SGDLS and CDR2 is YYNGEE. Deletions cut 0 bases from V and 5 bases from J, with 16 bases between. The CDR3 is 16 amino acids. The CDR3 reads CASSVVAAGLVDTQYF. The CDR3 DNA sequence: TGTGCCAGCAGCGTAGTAGCGGCGGGATTGGTAGATACGCAGTATTTT. Looking up the rest from reference TRBV9 and TRBJ2-3 gives the full variable domain: DSGVTQTPKHLITATGQRVTLRCSPRSGDLSVYWYQQSLDQGLQFLIQYYNGEERAKGNILERFSAQQFPDLHSELNLSSLELGDSALYFCASSVVAAGLVDTQYFGPGTRLTVL.

The chain is built from TRBV28 and TRBJ2-3; weak D call: TRBD1 (6 bases). Germline V lookup: CDR1 MDHEN, CDR2 SYDVKM. CDR3 length: 15 residues. The V gene lost 6 bases and the J gene lost 4 bases, with 17 bases spanning the gap. CDR3 DNA sequence: TGTGCCAGCAGGCCGGGACACTATAGACCAGATACGCAGTATTTT. Its protein is CASRPGHYRPDTQYF.

V is TRBV19 and J is TRBJ1-3; D is unclear. The CDR3 consists of 12 residues. Germline V CDR1 and CDR2: LNHDA, SQIVND (reference sequence). The CDR3 nucleotides read TGTGGGACCCGGGCCTCTGGAAACACCATATATTTT. Protein sequence: CGTRASGNTIYF.

This chain links TRBV10-3 with TRBJ1-3; D is possibly TRBD1 (6 bases). The CDR3 is made up of 14 amino acids. The V gene lost 7 bases and the J gene lost 1 base, with 11 bases spanning the gap. Germline V gives CDR1 ENHRY, CDR2 SYGVKD. The CDR3: CAITEDRSGNTIYF. The CDR3 region has the DNA TGTGCCATCACCGAAGACAGGTCTGGAAACACCATATATTTT.

The chain employs TRBV27 and TRBJ1-5, with a possible D match to TRBD1 (6 bases). This CDR3 has 16 amino acids. CDR1 is MNHEY, CDR2 SMNVEV, per germline (reference sequence). The germline V and J ends were trimmed by 3 bases and 5 bases, with 17 bases remaining between them. DNA of the CDR3: TGTGCCAGCAGTTTCACTGCAGGGGTAGGGGATCAGCCCCAGCATTTT. Translation: CASSFTAGVGDQPQHF.

The V and J genes are TRBV28 and TRBJ2-5, with 10 bases that match TRBD2. With V trimmed by 7 bases and J by 5 bases, 22 bases remained unmatched. Germline CDR1 reads MDHEN; CDR2 reads SYDVKM. The CDR3 runs 19 residues. The CDR3 bases are TGTGCCAGCACCCAGGGTGGGCTAGCGGGAGCCCAACGGGGGGAGACCCAGTACTTC. Protein product: CASTQGGLAGAQRGETQYF.

The chain is built from TRBV10-3 and TRBJ1-4, with 9 bases matching TRBD1. V lost 10 bases, J lost 4 bases, and 4 bases stayed unmatched. CDR3 length: 13 amino acids. Germline V gene lookup returns CDR1 ENHRY and CDR2 SYGVKD. CDR3 coding DNA: TGTGCCACCGGGACAGGGTTTAATGAAAAACTGTTTTTT. Translated, it gives CATGTGFNEKLFF.

The chain employs TRBV18 and TRBJ2-7, with D unclear. Germline assignment: CDR1 KGHSH and CDR2 LQKENI. Trimming pared 0 bases from V and 2 bases from J, leaving 8 bases between. The CDR3 has 14 residues. CDR3 amino acids: CASSPPPGTYEQYF. For the CDR3, the DNA is TGTGCCAGCTCACCACCGCCGGGCACCTACGAGCAGTACTTC.